Presented here are 13 T cell receptor beta chains from one specimen sequenced in a study of persistence of HIV-infected CD4 T cells. Sequencing used immunoSEQ version 4 in survey mode. Measured with immunoSEQ multiplex PCR; TCRdb has only the in-frame clones, and not every one. The sample lists about 33,000 clones, 75% to 85% occurring once. Cells were stimulated with overlapping HIV-1 Gag 15-mer peptides. CD40L/CD69 double-negative CD45RO-high memory CD4+ T cells were collected. These TCRs are of unknown antigen specificity. Sample: cultured CD4+ T cells from PBMCs, taken from a patient who received antiretroviral therapy. The receptors come from an adult with HIV. The donor label of this sample is uncertain.

CDR3 sequence reads: CAGTREQAEAFF. In nucleotides, the CDR3 is TGTGCCGGCACAAGGGAACAGGCTGAAGCTTTCTTT. The chain couples TRBV30 to TRBJ1-1, with D possibly TRBD1 on 5 matching bases. Looked up from germline, CDR1 is GTSNPN and CDR2 is SVGIG (reference sequence). The CDR3 consists of 12 residues. Trimming left V 8 bases short and J 6 bases short, with 16 bases between.

This clone was detected only a few times. The genes are TRBV30 and TRBJ1-4; unclear D gene. Between the trimmed V and J ends, which lost 1 base and 8 bases, there was a span of 8 bases. The CDR3 runs to 12 residues. The germline V gene encodes CDR1 GTSNPN and CDR2 SVGIG (reference sequence). CDR3 residues: CAWSGPEEKLFF. As DNA, the CDR3 is TGTGCCTGGAGTGGGCCCGAGGAAAAACTGTTTTTT.

This rearrangement joins TRBV3-1 (or the pseudogene TRBV3-2) to TRBJ2-1, with 11 bases aligning to TRBD2. From germline, CDR1 is LGHDT and CDR2 YNNKEL (reference sequence). V shed 6 bases, J shed 2 bases, and the junction held 3 bases outside the gene matches. The CDR3 runs to 15 residues. CDR3 bases: TGTGCCAGCAGTCGTAGCGGGGGGGCCTACAATGAGCAGTTCTTC. Translating gives CASSRSGGAYNEQFF.

The rearrangement links TRBV9 to TRBJ1-2; tentative D call: TRBD1 (5 bases). This CDR3 has 15 residues. V shed 0 bases and J shed 4 bases, with 13 bases lying between them. Germline CDR1 and CDR2: SGDLS and YYNGEE. DNA of the CDR3: TGTGCCAGCAGCGTAGGGGGGGGGATCCCCTATGGCTACACCTTC. Its translation is CASSVGGGIPYGYTF.

This chain uses TRBV15 with TRBJ1-3, with a weak D call TRBD1 (5 bases). CDR3 length: 16 residues. V was clipped by 0 bases and J by 1 base, with 10 bases between them. CDR1 and CDR2 from the germline V gene are LNHNV and YYDKDF (reference sequence). Here the CDR3 DNA reads TGTGCCACCAGCAGAGAACCAGCAGGGTCTGGAAACACCATATATTTT. Translated: CATSREPAGSGNTIYF.

This chain uses TRBV7-9 with TRBJ1-5; D not resolved. Germline lookup yields CDR1 SEHNR and CDR2 FQNEAQ (reference sequence). V was shortened by 3 bases and J by 4 bases, with 7 bases between the two germline ends. This CDR3 is built from 13 residues. CDR3 loop: CASSFDGNQPQHF. Here the CDR3 DNA reads TGTGCCAGCAGCTTTGACGGAAATCAGCCCCAGCATTTT.

The chain combines TRBV10-1 with TRBJ1-2; D is undetermined. V lost 2 bases to trimming and J lost 0 bases, with 10 bases between them. CDR1 is WNHNN and CDR2 is SYGVQD in the germline V gene (reference sequence). This CDR3 spans 15 amino acids. The CDR3 DNA reads as TGCGCCAGCAGTGAGAGCCAGAGACCTAACTATGGCTACACCTTC. Encoded protein: CASSESQRPNYGYTF.

CDR3 in amino acids: CATSDLADTEAFF. In nucleotides, the CDR3 is TGTGCCACCAGTGATTTGGCCGACACTGAAGCTTTCTTT. The V and J genes are TRBV24-1 and TRBJ1-1; D gene uncertain. CDR3 length: 13 residues. Germline values: CDR1 KGHDR, CDR2 SFDVKD. Trimming cost V 0 bases and J 3 bases, with 4 bases left between them.

The genes are TRBV10-3 and TRBJ1-2, with 12 bases matching TRBD1. CDR3 size: 17 residues. The ends lost 2 bases at V and 7 bases at J; junction bases unmatched: 11. The germline gives CDR1 ENHRY, CDR2 SYGVKD. CDR3 DNA sequence: TGTGCCATCAGTGAGAGTTCCGGGACAGGGGGCGCAGGTGGCTACACCTTC. This codes for CAISESSGTGGAGGYTF.

The genes are TRBV30 and TRBJ1-1, with D maybe TRBD1 (6 bases). This CDR3 spans 19 amino acids. CDR1 and CDR2 (germline): GTSNPN, SVGIG (reference sequence). Between the trimmed V and J ends, which lost 0 bases and 4 bases, there was a span of 27 bases. CDR3 nucleotides: TGTGCCTGGAGTGTACTCCAGTCTGGTACAGGGAGGAAAGGCACTGAAGCTTTCTTT. The encoded protein is CAWSVLQSGTGRKGTEAFF. The full variable domain, with the rest looked up from reference TRBV30 and TRBJ1-1, is SQTIHQWPATLVQPVGSPLSLECTVEGTSNPNLYWYRQAAGRGLQLLFYSVGIGQISSEVPQNLSASRPQDRQFILSSKKLLLSDSGFYLCAWSVLQSGTGRKGTEAFFGQGTRLTVV.

J is TRBJ2-4 and V is TRBV7-9; D is ambiguous. V lost 3 bases and J lost 0, with 3 bases in between. The CDR3 has 13 residues. Germline lookup yields CDR1 SEHNR and CDR2 FQNEAQ (reference sequence). CDR3 DNA: TGTGCCAGCAGCTTTTTAGCCAAAAACATTCAGTACTTC. Protein product: CASSFLAKNIQYF.

The chain has TRBV10-2 and TRBJ1-1; D possibly corresponds to TRBD1 (6 bases). V was pared by 3 bases and J by 4 bases, with 12 bases between. This CDR3 comprises 14 residues. Germline assignment: CDR1 WSHSY and CDR2 SAAADI. The DNA for the CDR3 is TGCGCCAGCAGTGATGGCAGGGGTGGCACTGAAGCTTTCTTT. Residues: CASSDGRGGTEAFF.

This chain links TRBV7-9 with TRBJ1-5, with D hard to call. Deletions cut 5 bases from V and 4 bases from J, with 15 bases between. CDR3 length: 15 amino acids. CDR1 and CDR2 (germline): SEHNR, FQNEAQ (reference sequence). CDR3 sequence reads: CASSIHERENQPQHF. The DNA of the CDR3 is TGTGCCAGCAGCATCCACGAGAGAGAGAATCAGCCCCAGCATTTT.